This entry lists 6 T cell receptor beta chains sequenced from one sample in a study of identical twins. TCRdb fed the 5' RACE reads into MiXCR, producing one record per CDR3 protein. The sample yields 200,000 to 250,000 distinct CDR3 sequences, 5.5% to 7% seen once. The data were also submitted as part of a second study, on yellow fever vaccine responses in identical twins.

The material sequenced was memory (CD45RO+) T cells sorted from blood. The receptors stem from a woman between 18 and 29 years old in good health.

The genes are TRBV3-1 and TRBJ2-7, with no clear D. The CDR3 length is 9 residues. The germline gives CDR1 LGHDT, CDR2 YNNKEL (reference sequence). The CDR3 DNA sequence: TGTGCCAGCAGGCAGCCGAGGTCGGTC. It specifies CASRQPRSV.

This clonotype showed up just a few times. The CDR3 DNA follows: TGCGCCAGCAGCCAACCGGGACTAGTTACACATGAGCAGTTCTTC. It translates to CASSQPGLVTHEQFF. V and J are TRBV5-1 and TRBJ2-1; 8 bases line up with TRBD2. The germline V gene encodes CDR1 SGHRS and CDR2 YFSETQ. The CDR3 covers 15 residues. V shed 4 bases and J 8 bases; nucleotides not matched to a gene: 11.

There are a few counts of this clonotype. This chain joins TRBV28 and TRBJ2-7; 11 bases are a match to TRBD1. Germline CDR1 is MDHEN and CDR2 is SYDVKM. The J segment lost 5 bases and the V segment lost 5 bases, leaving 5 bases of the junction unmatched. There are 14 residues in the CDR3. In DNA form, the CDR3 reads TGTGCCAGCAGTCTGAGGACAGGGGGCGACGAGCAGTACGTC. It translates to CASSLRTGGDEQYV.

The table lists this clonotype with many counts. The V call is TRBV14, the J call TRBJ1-1; no firm D call. The CDR3 runs to 13 residues. The germline V and J ends were trimmed by 0 bases and 0 bases, with 2 bases remaining between them. Germline V gene sequence: CDR1 SGHDN, CDR2 FVKESK. CDR3 DNA sequence: TGTGCCAGCAGCCAAGATATGAACACTGAAGCTTTCTTT. Amino acid sequence: CASSQDMNTEAFF.

In its sample, this clonotype was seen many times. The chain carries TRBV5-5 and TRBJ2-2; D remains unclear. V lost 0 bases and J lost 5, with 11 bases in between. Germline CDR1 is SGHKS and CDR2 is YYEKEE (reference sequence). The CDR3 is 15 residues long. The CDR3 DNA reads TGTGCCAGCAGCTTGGCTCAAGGCAGAACCGGGGAGCTGTTTTTT. This translates into CASSLAQGRTGELFF.

There are a few counts of this clonotype. The chain links TRBV15 to TRBJ2-3; no reliable D call. The CDR3 is 14 amino acids. The ends were cut back, 5 bases at V and 3 bases at J, with 12 bases in the middle. Germline values: CDR1 LNHNV, CDR2 YYDKDF (reference sequence). CDR3 protein: CATSSVVRTDTQYF. CDR3 in DNA: TGTGCCACCAGCTCGGTAGTCCGAACAGATACGCAGTATTTT. Full variable domain (rest looked up from reference TRBV15 and TRBJ2-3): DAMVIQNPRYQVTQFGKPVTLSCSQTLNHNVMYWYQQKSSQAPKLLFHYYDKDFNNEADTPDNFQSRRPNTSFCFLDIRSPGLGDTAMYLCATSSVVRTDTQYFGPGTRLTVL.